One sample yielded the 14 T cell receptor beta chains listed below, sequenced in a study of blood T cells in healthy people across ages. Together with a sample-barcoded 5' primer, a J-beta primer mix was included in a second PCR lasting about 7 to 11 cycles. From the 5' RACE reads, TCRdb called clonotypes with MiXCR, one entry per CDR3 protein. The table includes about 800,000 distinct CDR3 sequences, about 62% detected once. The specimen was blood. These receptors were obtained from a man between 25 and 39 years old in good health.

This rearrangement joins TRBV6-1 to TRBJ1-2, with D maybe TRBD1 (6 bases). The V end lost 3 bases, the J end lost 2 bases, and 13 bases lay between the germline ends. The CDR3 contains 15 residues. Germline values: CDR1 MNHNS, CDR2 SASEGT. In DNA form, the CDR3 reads TGTGCCAGCAGTGATTGGGGGGGCGCGAACTATGGCTACACCTTC. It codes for CASSDWGGANYGYTF.

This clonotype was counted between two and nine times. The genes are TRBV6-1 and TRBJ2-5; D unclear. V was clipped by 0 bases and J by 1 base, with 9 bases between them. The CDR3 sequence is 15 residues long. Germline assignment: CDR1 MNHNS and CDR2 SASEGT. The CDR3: CASSEALLIQETQYF. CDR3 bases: TGTGCCAGCAGTGAAGCGCTACTGATCCAAGAGACCCAGTACTTC.

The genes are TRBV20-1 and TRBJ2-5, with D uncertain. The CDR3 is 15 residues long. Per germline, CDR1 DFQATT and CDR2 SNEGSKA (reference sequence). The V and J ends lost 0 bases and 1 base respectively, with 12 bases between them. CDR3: CSAREWYGSQETQYF. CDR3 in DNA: TGCAGTGCTAGAGAATGGTACGGATCCCAAGAGACCCAGTACTTC.

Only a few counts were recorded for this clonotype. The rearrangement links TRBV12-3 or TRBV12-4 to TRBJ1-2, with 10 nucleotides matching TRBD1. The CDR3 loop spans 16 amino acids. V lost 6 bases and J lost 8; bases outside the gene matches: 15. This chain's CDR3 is CASRPIPRQGAGGYTF. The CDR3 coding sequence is TGTGCCAGCAGGCCCATCCCGAGACAGGGGGCAGGAGGCTACACCTTC.

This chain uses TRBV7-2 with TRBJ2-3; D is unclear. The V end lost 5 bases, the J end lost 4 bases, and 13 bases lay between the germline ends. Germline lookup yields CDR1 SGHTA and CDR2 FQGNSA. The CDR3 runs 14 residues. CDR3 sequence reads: CASSVQASADTQYF. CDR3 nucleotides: TGTGCCAGCAGCGTCCAAGCATCCGCAGATACGCAGTATTTT.

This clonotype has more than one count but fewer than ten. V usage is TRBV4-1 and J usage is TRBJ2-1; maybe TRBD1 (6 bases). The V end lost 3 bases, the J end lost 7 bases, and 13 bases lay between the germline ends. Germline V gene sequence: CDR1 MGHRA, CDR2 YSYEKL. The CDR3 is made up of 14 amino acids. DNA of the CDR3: TGCGCCAGCAGCCAGGGGGCATTCGGGAATGAGCAGTTCTTC. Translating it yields CASSQGAFGNEQFF.

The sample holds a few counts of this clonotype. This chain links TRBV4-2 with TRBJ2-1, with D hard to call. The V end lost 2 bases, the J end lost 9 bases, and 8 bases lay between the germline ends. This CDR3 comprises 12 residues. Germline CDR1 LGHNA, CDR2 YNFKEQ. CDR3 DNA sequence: TGTGCCAGCAGCCAATCGCAGAGTGAGCAGTTCTTC. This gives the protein CASSQSQSEQFF.

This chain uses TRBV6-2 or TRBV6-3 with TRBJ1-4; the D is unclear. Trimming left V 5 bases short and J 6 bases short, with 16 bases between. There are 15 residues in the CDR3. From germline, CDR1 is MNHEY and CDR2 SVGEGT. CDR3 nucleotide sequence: TGTGCCAGCAGTCTACGGTCGACTCACTATGAAAAACTGTTTTTT. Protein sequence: CASSLRSTHYEKLFF.

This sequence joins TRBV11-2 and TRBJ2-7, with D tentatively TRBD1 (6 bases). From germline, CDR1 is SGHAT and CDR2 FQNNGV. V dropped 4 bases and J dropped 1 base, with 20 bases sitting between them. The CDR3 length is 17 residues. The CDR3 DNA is TGTGCCAGCAGCTCCACCTCGGACAGACGATCATCCTACGAGCAGTACTTC. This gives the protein CASSSTSDRRSSYEQYF.

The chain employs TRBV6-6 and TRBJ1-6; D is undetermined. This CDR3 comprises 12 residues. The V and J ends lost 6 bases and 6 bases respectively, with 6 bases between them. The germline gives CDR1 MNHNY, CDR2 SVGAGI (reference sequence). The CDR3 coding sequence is TGTGCCAGCAGGTCAGCTAATTCACCCCTCCACTTT. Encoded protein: CASRSANSPLHF.

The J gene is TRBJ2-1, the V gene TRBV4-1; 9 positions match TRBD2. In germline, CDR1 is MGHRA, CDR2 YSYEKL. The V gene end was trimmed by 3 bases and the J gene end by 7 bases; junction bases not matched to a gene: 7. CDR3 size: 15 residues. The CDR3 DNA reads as TGCGCCAGCAGCCATGTTAGCGGGGGTAGGAATGAGCAGTTCTTC. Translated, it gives CASSHVSGGRNEQFF.

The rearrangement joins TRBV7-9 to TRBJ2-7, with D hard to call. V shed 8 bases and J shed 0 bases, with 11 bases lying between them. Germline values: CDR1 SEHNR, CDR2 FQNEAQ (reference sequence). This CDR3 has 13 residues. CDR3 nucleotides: TGTGCCAGCGGCGCTTCGAGCTCCTACGAGCAGTACTTC. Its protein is CASGASSSYEQYF.

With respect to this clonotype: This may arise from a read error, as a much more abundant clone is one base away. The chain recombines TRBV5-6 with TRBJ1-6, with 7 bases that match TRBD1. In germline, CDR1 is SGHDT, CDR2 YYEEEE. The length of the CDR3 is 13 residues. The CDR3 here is CAGSRDSYSPLHF. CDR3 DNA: TGTGCCGGCAGCCGGGACAGCTATTCACCCCTCCACTTT. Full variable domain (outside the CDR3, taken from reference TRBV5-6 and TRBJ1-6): DAGVTQSPTHLIKTRGQQVTLRCSPKSGHDTVSWYQQALGQGPQFIFQYYEEEERQRGNFPDRFSGHQFPNYSSELNVNALLLGDSALYLCAGSRDSYSPLHFGNGTRLTVT.

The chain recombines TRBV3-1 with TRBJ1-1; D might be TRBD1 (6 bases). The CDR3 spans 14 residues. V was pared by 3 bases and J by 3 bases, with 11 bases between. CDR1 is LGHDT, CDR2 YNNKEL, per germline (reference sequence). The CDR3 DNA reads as TGTGCCAGCAGCCAGAGGACAGAGTACACTGAAGCTTTCTTT. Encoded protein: CASSQRTEYTEAFF.